Below are 9 T cell receptor beta chains sequenced from a single sample in a study of blood T cell repertoires in COVID-19. Only in-frame clones appear in the TCRdb table, and some are missing; sequencing was by immunoSEQ multiplex PCR. The sample holds some 100,000 clones, around 81% seen once. The sample comprised peripheral blood. The receptors shown here come from a human donor in a cohort sampled during active or convalescent COVID-19.

The rearrangement links TRBV24-1 to TRBJ2-1; perhaps TRBD2 as D (6 bases). V shed 2 bases and J shed 4 bases, with 14 bases lying between them. Germline loops: CDR1 KGHDR, CDR2 SFDVKD. The CDR3 runs to 16 residues. The CDR3 is CATSDSTGGDYNEQFF. The CDR3 DNA reads TGTGCCACCAGTGATTCAACGGGCGGGGATTACAATGAGCAGTTCTTC.

The V gene is TRBV5-1, the J gene TRBJ1-2, with D unresolved. The CDR3 is 13 amino acids. The germline V gene has CDR1 SGHRS and CDR2 YFSETQ. Trimming shortened V by 4 bases and J by 3 bases, and 10 bases separated the two germline ends. The CDR3 spells CASSLYSDYGYTF. The CDR3 nucleotides are TGCGCCAGCAGCCTTTATTCAGACTATGGCTACACCTTC.

This CDR3 is CASSLGLAGFSYNEQFF. DNA for the CDR3: TGTGCCAGCAGTTTAGGTCTAGCGGGATTCTCCTACAATGAGCAGTTCTTC. The rearrangement joins TRBV27 to TRBJ2-1, with TRBD2 identical over 9 bases. The CDR3 extends over 17 amino acids. The trim removed 2 bases at V and 0 bases at J, leaving 5 bases unmatched. Germline CDR1 MNHEY, CDR2 SMNVEV (reference sequence).

The rearrangement uses TRBV7-9 and TRBJ2-6; weak D call: TRBD1 (6 bases). This CDR3 has 15 residues. Germline loops: CDR1 SEHNR, CDR2 FQNEAQ (reference sequence). The V end was cut by 4 bases, the J end by 2 bases, with 9 bases between. The CDR3 nucleotides are TGTGCCAGCAGCTCCAGGGGACCTGGGGCCAACGTCCTGACTTTC. It yields the protein CASSSRGPGANVLTF.

V usage is TRBV11-2 and J usage is TRBJ1-2; TRBD1 is a possible D gene (6 bases). V was trimmed by 4 bases and J by 2 bases, leaving 11 bases between them. The CDR3 extends over 14 amino acids. The V gene's germline CDR1 is SGHAT and CDR2 FQNNGV. CDR3 loop: CASSSYGGNYGYTF. The CDR3 DNA follows: TGTGCCAGCAGCTCCTATGGGGGCAACTATGGCTACACCTTC.

The CDR3 coding sequence is TGCGCCAGCAGCCAGAGACAGGGGGCGGGGGGGACCCAGTACTTC. The encoded protein is CASSQRQGAGGTQYF. The chain uses TRBV4-1 and TRBJ2-5, with 10 bases identical to TRBD1. This CDR3 has 15 residues. V gave up 3 bases and J gave up 7 bases; unmatched junction bases: 8. Germline lookup yields CDR1 MGHRA and CDR2 YSYEKL.

The chain links TRBV3-1 (or the pseudogene TRBV3-2) to TRBJ2-7; 9 bases line up with TRBD2. The CDR3 runs to 17 residues. Per germline, CDR1 LGHDT and CDR2 YNNKEL (reference sequence). V lost 5 bases, J lost 4 bases, and 15 bases stayed unmatched. The CDR3 region has the DNA TGTGCCAGCAGCTCTTGGGGTAGCGGGAGAAAGGCGTACGAGCAGTACTTC. Translation gives CASSSWGSGRKAYEQYF.

This clone was recorded a few times. The chain uses TRBV7-9 and TRBJ1-1; no firm D call. This CDR3 comprises 14 residues. V dropped 5 bases and J dropped 3 bases, with 13 bases sitting between them. Germline V CDR1 and CDR2: SEHNR, FQNEAQ (reference sequence). The CDR3 is CASSLIPMHTEAFF. CDR3 nucleotides: TGTGCCAGCAGCCTAATACCTATGCACACTGAAGCTTTCTTT.

The chain links TRBV4-3 to TRBJ1-4; 7 nucleotides align to TRBD1. With 1 base clipped from V and 6 bases from J, the junction kept 8 bases outside the gene matches. CDR1 and CDR2 (germline): LGHNA, YSLEER. This CDR3 region has 16 residues. CDR3: CASSQGVRGADEKLFF. The CDR3 bases are TGCGCCAGCAGCCAAGGGGTCAGGGGGGCGGATGAAAAACTGTTTTTT.